A single sample gave rise to the 16 T cell receptor beta chains below, sequenced in a study. TCRdb called the RT-PCR reads again in MiXCR, with one record for every CDR3 protein. The sample includes fewer than 800,000 distinct CDR3 sequences, approximately 14% of them seen just once. Material: memory CD4+ T cells from blood. These receptors came from a female donor in good health, serving as a healthy control.

The rearrangement joins TRBV6-1 to TRBJ2-5, with D possibly matching TRBD1 (5 bases). Trimming took 3 bases from V and 5 from J, leaving 13 bases between them. The CDR3 sequence is 14 residues long. Germline V gene lookup returns CDR1 MNHNS and CDR2 SASEGT. CDR3 loop: CASSDLTRGETQYF. CDR3 nucleotide sequence: TGTGCCAGCAGTGATTTAACAAGGGGTGAGACCCAGTACTTC.

This clonotype occurred a few times. The genes are TRBV6-5 and TRBJ1-3; D is undetermined. This CDR3 region has 15 residues. The germline V gene encodes CDR1 MNHEY and CDR2 SVGAGI. V lost 2 bases and J 4 bases, leaving 12 bases between the germline ends. CDR3 nucleotide sequence: TGTGCCAGCAGTTACGGAGTTTTTGCAGGAAACACCATATATTTT. As protein: CASSYGVFAGNTIYF.

This clonotype was counted at least ten times. J is TRBJ2-2 and V is TRBV20-1, with a possible D match to TRBD1 (6 bases). Germline assignment: CDR1 DFQATT and CDR2 SNEGSKA (reference sequence). The V and J ends lost 6 bases and 6 bases respectively, with 14 bases between them. The CDR3 spans 13 residues. CDR3 protein: CSAQGHVAGELFF. DNA for the CDR3: TGCAGTGCCCAGGGACATGTGGCCGGGGAGCTGTTTTTT.

The chain combines TRBV12-3 or TRBV12-4 with TRBJ1-5, with 8 nucleotides matching TRBD1. CDR3 size: 15 residues. The V gene end was trimmed by 5 bases and the J gene end by 3 bases; junction bases not matched to a gene: 6. This CDR3 reads CASSPPDRVNQPQHF. Written as DNA, the CDR3 is TGTGCCAGCAGTCCCCCGGACAGGGTCAATCAGCCCCAGCATTTT.

In its sample, this clonotype was seen many times. This chain connects TRBV10-3 to TRBJ2-5, with 9 bases lining up with TRBD2. CDR1 and CDR2 (germline): ENHRY, SYGVKD. The CDR3 sequence is 14 residues long. V gave up 6 bases and J gave up 2 bases; unmatched junction bases: 4. The CDR3 coding sequence is TGTGCCATCAGGGGAACTAGCGGGCAAGAGACCCAGTACTTC. It is translated as CAIRGTSGQETQYF.

The V and J genes are TRBV28 and TRBJ2-7; 7 positions agree with TRBD1. The CDR3 is made up of 14 amino acids. Trimming took 8 bases from V and 3 from J; bases not matched to a gene: 10. Germline V gene data show CDR1 as MDHEN and CDR2 as SYDVKM. The CDR3 DNA follows: TGTGCCAGCTACGGACAGGTCGGATACTACGAGCAGTACTTC. Translation gives CASYGQVGYYEQYF. Using reference TRBV28 and TRBJ2-7 for the parts outside the CDR3, the full variable domain is DVKVTQSSRYLVKRTGEKVFLECVQDMDHENMFWYRQDPGLGLRLIYFSYDVKMKEKGDIPEGYSVSREKKERFSLILESASTNQTSMYLCASYGQVGYYEQYFGPGTRLTVT.

In DNA form, the CDR3 reads TGTGCCAGCAGTGCCCGGGCCAACAGTGGAGATACGCAGTATTTT. It encodes CASSARANSGDTQYF. The chain carries TRBV12-3 or TRBV12-4 and TRBJ2-3, with D hard to call. This CDR3 spans 15 amino acids. V was shortened by 5 bases and J by 5 bases, with 17 bases between the two germline ends.

This sequence joins TRBV20-1 and TRBJ1-5; D uncertain. The CDR3 totals 14 residues. V lost 5 bases to trimming and J lost 2 bases, with 13 bases between them. Germline V gene data show CDR1 as DFQATT and CDR2 as SNEGSKA (reference sequence). The CDR3 region is CSAVGSFGNQPQHF. CDR3 nucleotide sequence: TGCAGTGCTGTGGGTTCTTTCGGCAATCAGCCCCAGCATTTT.

This clonotype was detected ten times or more. The rearrangement links TRBV30 to TRBJ1-3; 9 bases line up with TRBD1. Germline CDR1 reads GTSNPN; CDR2 reads SVGIG (reference sequence). Germline trimming cut 2 bases from V and 0 bases from J; bases unmatched to any gene: 8. The CDR3 totals 17 residues. CDR3 DNA sequence: TGTGCCTGGAGTTATGGGGACAGGGCATACTCTGGAAACACCATATATTTT. Its protein is CAWSYGDRAYSGNTIYF.

This clonotype has a handful of counts. This CDR3 is CSAQRITGELFF. In DNA, the CDR3 is TGCAGTGCCCAACGGATCACCGGGGAGCTGTTTTTT. The chain uses TRBV20-1 and TRBJ2-2; D unclear. V lost 6 bases, J lost 4 bases, and 9 bases lay in between. The germline V gene has CDR1 DFQATT and CDR2 SNEGSKA (reference sequence). The CDR3 extends over 12 amino acids.

This clonotype was counted between two and nine times. The V call is TRBV6-5, the J call TRBJ1-3, with a weak D call TRBD1 (6 bases). Germline CDR1 is MNHEY and CDR2 is SVGAGI. This CDR3 comprises 16 residues. V was clipped by 2 bases and J by 1 base, with 12 bases between them. CDR3 coding DNA: TGTGCCAGCAGTTACGACAGGAAGGTATCTGGAAACACCATATATTTT. The encoded protein is CASSYDRKVSGNTIYF.

This clonotype was counted many times. The chain couples TRBV20-1 to TRBJ2-2; TRBD2 matches at 8 bases. The CDR3 contains 18 residues. CDR1 and CDR2 (germline): DFQATT, SNEGSKA (reference sequence). J gave up 1 base and V 0 bases, and 10 bases lay outside the gene matches. Written as DNA, the CDR3 is TGCAGTGCTAGAGATACCGATTTAGCGGGGAGGAACACCGGGGAGCTGTTTTTT. It encodes CSARDTDLAGRNTGELFF.

The chain is built from TRBV2 and TRBJ2-5, with D possibly TRBD2 on 5 matching bases. Germline lookup yields CDR1 SNHLY and CDR2 FYNNEI. This CDR3 contains 14 residues. V shed 3 bases and J shed 4 bases, with 12 bases lying between them. Here the CDR3 DNA reads TGTGCCAGCAGTGACGGGAACGGTGGAGAGACCCAGTACTTC. Amino acids: CASSDGNGGETQYF.

This clonotype was seen many times. V is TRBV12-3 or TRBV12-4 and J is TRBJ2-7; D ambiguous. This CDR3 spans 13 amino acids. V gave up 0 bases and J gave up 0 bases, with 3 bases separating them. CDR3 nucleotides: TGTGCCAGCAGTTTAGCGGACTCCTACGAGCAGTACTTC. Protein sequence: CASSLADSYEQYF.

This clonotype came up many times. The CDR3 nucleotides read TGTGCCAGCAGCCCCTATTTGAGCTCCTCTGGGGCCAACGTCCTGACTTTC. It codes for CASSPYLSSSGANVLTF. The chain combines TRBV6-5 with TRBJ2-6, with no clear D. The CDR3 is 17 amino acids. Germline V gene sequence: CDR1 MNHEY, CDR2 SVGAGI. The ends were cut back, 6 bases at V and 0 bases at J, with 15 bases in the middle.

On this clonotype: A much larger clonotype is one base distant, so this may be a read error. V and J are TRBV7-2 and TRBJ1-3; D gene uncertain. Germline lookup yields CDR1 SGHTA and CDR2 FQGNSA. The CDR3 contains 15 residues. The CDR3 DNA is TGTGCCAGCAGCTCGCAAGCTAGCTCTGAAAACACCATATATTTT. Its protein product is CASSSQASSENTIYF.